This note documents a single T cell receptor (beta chain) sequence. The sample is drawn from a study of patients and donors after allogeneic stem cell transplantation. Germline CDR1 MNHEY, CDR2 SVGAGI. Trimming stripped 5 bases from V and 6 bases from J, with 8 bases between. The CDR3 length is 12 residues. TCRdb analysed the RT-PCR reads with MiXCR anew, one entry per CDR3 protein. This table has around 200,000 distinct CDR3 sequences, 38% appearing once. The chain employs TRBV6-5 and TRBJ2-1; no clear D. This sequence was found in a human donor who was either an allogeneic HSCT recipient or a stem cell or donor lymphocyte infusion donor (not recorded which). It is not recorded whose cells these are; they may come from a transplant donor. Sequenced sample: blood, either unsorted or a sorted T cell fraction (not recorded which). The CDR3 DNA reads as TGTGCCAGCAGTAGAGCCTCCAATGAGCAGTTCTTC. Amino acid sequence: CASSRASNEQFF.